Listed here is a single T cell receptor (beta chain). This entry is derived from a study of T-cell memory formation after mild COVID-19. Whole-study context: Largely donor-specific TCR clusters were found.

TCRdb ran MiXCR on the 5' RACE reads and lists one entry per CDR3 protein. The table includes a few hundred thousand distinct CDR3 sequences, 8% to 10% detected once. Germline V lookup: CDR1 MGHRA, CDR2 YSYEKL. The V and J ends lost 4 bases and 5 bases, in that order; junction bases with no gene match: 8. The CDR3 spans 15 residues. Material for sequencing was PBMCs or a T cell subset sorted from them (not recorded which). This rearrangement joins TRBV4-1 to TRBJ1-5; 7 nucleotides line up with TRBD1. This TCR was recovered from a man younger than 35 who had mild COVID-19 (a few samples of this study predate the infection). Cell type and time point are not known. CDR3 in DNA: TGCGCCAGCAGCCCACACGACAGGGTCTATCAGCCCCAGCATTTT. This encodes CASSPHDRVYQPQHF.